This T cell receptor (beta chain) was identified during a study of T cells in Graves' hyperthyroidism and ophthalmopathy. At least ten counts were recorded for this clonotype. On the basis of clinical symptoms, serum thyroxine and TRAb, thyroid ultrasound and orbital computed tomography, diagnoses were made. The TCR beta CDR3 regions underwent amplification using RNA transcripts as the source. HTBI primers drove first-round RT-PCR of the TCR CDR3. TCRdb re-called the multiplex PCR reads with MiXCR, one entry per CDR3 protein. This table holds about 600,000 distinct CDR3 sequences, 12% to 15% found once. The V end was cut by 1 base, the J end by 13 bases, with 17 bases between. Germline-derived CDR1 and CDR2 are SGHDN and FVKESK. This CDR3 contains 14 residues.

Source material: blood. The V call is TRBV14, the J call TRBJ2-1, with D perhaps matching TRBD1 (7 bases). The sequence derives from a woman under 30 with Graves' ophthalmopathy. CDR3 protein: CASSQAEGARSQFF. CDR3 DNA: TGTGCCAGCAGCCAAGCGGAGGGGGCGCGTTCCCAGTTCTTC.